The 11 T cell receptor beta chains listed next were all sequenced from one sample in a study of blood T cells in healthy people across ages. The second PCR ran about 6 to 11 cycles with a sample-barcoded 5' primer and J-beta primers. Using its own MiXCR run on the 5' RACE reads, TCRdb lists one record per CDR3 protein. The sample has 780,000 or so distinct CDR3 sequences, about 25% seen once. This same sample was also taken into another study, of T cells of mothers and their children.

The sample taken for sequencing was blood. Receptors were obtained from a boy between 10 and 17 years old in good health.

This clonotype came up a few times. The chain is built from TRBV20-1 and TRBJ2-5; possible D gene TRBD2, 5 bases. V was shortened by 3 bases and J by 5 bases, with 22 bases between the two germline ends. This CDR3 has 16 amino acids. Germline V gene lookup returns CDR1 DFQATT and CDR2 SNEGSKA (reference sequence). The CDR3 protein is CSASGQPQRGGETQYF. CDR3 bases: TGCAGTGCTAGTGGGCAACCACAGAGAGGCGGGGAGACCCAGTACTTC.

This clonotype came up a few times. The gene calls are TRBV29-1 and TRBJ2-5; 7 nucleotides match TRBD1. V was clipped by 3 bases and J by 0 bases; unmatched bases: 22. The CDR3 consists of 20 residues. Germline CDR1 SQVTM, CDR2 ANQGSEA. CDR3 in amino acids: CSVDAVIGRALDRYQETQYF. The CDR3 region has the DNA TGCAGCGTTGATGCCGTGATAGGTCGCGCCCTGGACAGGTACCAAGAGACCCAGTACTTC.

The rearrangement links TRBV27 to TRBJ1-4; 8 nucleotides agree with TRBD1. Trimming took 3 bases from V and 8 from J; bases not matched to a gene: 11. Per the germline V gene, CDR1 is MNHEY and CDR2 is SMNVEV (reference sequence). The CDR3 is made up of 16 amino acids. CDR3: CASSFQGALSREKLFF. The CDR3 nucleotides read TGTGCCAGCAGTTTCCAGGGGGCGCTTAGTCGGGAAAAACTGTTTTTT.

About this clonotype itself: This likely comes from a read error, as the CDR3 has no conserved phenylalanine or tryptophan at its end. CDR3 in amino acids: CASSLGDRLKNTEAFL. CDR3 bases: TGCGCCAGCAGCCTGGGGGACAGACTAAAAAACACTGAAGCTTTCCTT. The chain combines TRBV5-1 with TRBJ1-1; the match to TRBD1 covers 7 bases. Germline V lookup: CDR1 SGHRS, CDR2 YFSETQ. This CDR3 is built from 16 residues. V was clipped by 4 bases and J by 2 bases; unmatched bases: 11.

The chain joins TRBV12-3 or TRBV12-4 to TRBJ2-5; the D is unclear. The tail of the sequence fits TRBJ2-7 better, so the J call may be wrong. The CDR3 extends over 14 amino acids. The CDR3 spells CASSYSGSSGEQYF. The CDR3 nucleotides are TGTGCCAGCAGTTATTCCGGGTCCTCCGGCGAGCAGTACTTC.

This clonotype was recorded a few times. Germline is not matched at one junction end, which may reflect a read error. V gene TRBV14 combines with J gene TRBJ1-6; D is unclear. Germline V gives CDR1 SGHDN, CDR2 FVKESK. This CDR3 spans 18 amino acids. CDR3 coding DNA: TGTGCCAGTAGCCAAGATCCGGGAGGGCTTGGTATTAATTCACCCCTCCACTTT. This encodes CASSQDPGGLGINSPLHF.

The table lists this clonotype with a few counts. This sequence joins TRBV14 and TRBJ2-5; no firm D call. The J call may be in error: the DNA end matches TRBJ2-1 better. The CDR3 sequence is 13 residues long. Germline V gives CDR1 SGHDN, CDR2 FVKESK. The CDR3 is CASSQIEWHEQFF. CDR3 nucleotide sequence: TGTGCCAGCAGCCAAATAGAGTGGCATGAGCAGTTCTTC.

This clonotype was found once. The chain links TRBV4-1 to TRBJ2-7, with 7 bases identical to TRBD1. The germline CDR1 and CDR2 sequences are MGHRA and YSYEKL. J was trimmed by 2 bases and V by 1 base; bases with no gene match: 11. The CDR3 has 17 amino acids. The CDR3: CASSQGTGQINPYEQYF. CDR3 DNA: TGCGCCAGCAGCCAAGGAACGGGACAGATTAATCCCTACGAGCAGTACTTC.

As concerns this clonotype: The junction and the germline gene differ at one end; a read error may be behind it. The genes are TRBV15 and TRBJ1-6; TRBD1 might be the D (6 bases). Per the germline V gene, CDR1 is LNHNV and CDR2 is YYDKDF (reference sequence). The CDR3 is 15 residues long. CDR3 residues: CATSKGGGNNPPLHF. The DNA of the CDR3 is TGTGCCACCAGCAAAGGAGGGGGAAATAATCCACCCCTCCACTTT. Based on the CDR3 plus reference TRBV15 and TRBJ1-6, the full variable domain is DAMVIQNPRYQVTQFGKPVTLSCSQTLNHNVMYWYQQKSSQAPKLLFHYYDKDFNNEADTPDNFQSRRPNTSFCFLDIRSPGLGDTAMYLCATSKGGGNNPPLHFGNGTRLTVT.

This CDR3 reads CASSDWSTDTQYF. CDR3 DNA sequence: TGTGCCAGCAGCGACTGGAGCACAGATACGCAGTATTTT. This sequence joins TRBV7-3 and TRBJ2-3; D is uncertain. Per germline, CDR1 SGHTA and CDR2 FQGTGA. The CDR3 runs 13 residues. Trimming removed 5 bases at V and 0 bases at J, with 6 bases between.

This clonotype was detected a few times. The chain couples TRBV29-1 to TRBJ1-4; 7 bases are shared with TRBD1. V shed 0 bases and J 7 bases; nucleotides not matched to a gene: 2. This CDR3 is 13 amino acids long. Germline CDR1 reads SQVTM; CDR2 reads ANQGSEA. DNA for the CDR3: TGCAGCGTTGAAGACAGGGGGGGTGAAAAACTGTTTTTT. Amino acids: CSVEDRGGEKLFF.